The present entry profiles one T cell receptor (beta chain) with its context. No antigen is known for it. This specimen belongs to a study of post-analysis software for immune sequencing data. Study-level results: Batch-matched samples strongly co-clustered by F measure. In patients, about five TRBV segments were more frequent than in controls, with TRBV5-6, TRBV5-1 and TRBV20-1 among them. Controls showed significantly higher normalized Chao1 diversity than did multiple sclerosis patients.

Unique molecular identifiers were carried by the TCR beta cDNA libraries. TCRdb passed the PCR reads through MiXCR, listing each CDR3 protein once. The table lists roughly 650,000 distinct CDR3 sequences, about 60% of them singletons. CDR3 length: 17 amino acids. V lost 0 bases, J lost 4 bases, and 5 bases stayed unmatched. Germline CDR1 and CDR2: SGHRS and YFSETQ. The receptor's source is a girl aged 2-10 years with multiple sclerosis. Sequenced material: blood. The chain has TRBV5-1 and TRBJ2-1; 12 bases align to TRBD2. CDR3 bases: TGCGCCAGCAGCTTGGTAACTAGCGGGGGGCTATACAATGAGCAGTTCTTC. Encoded protein: CASSLVTSGGLYNEQFF.